This TCR beta chain was profiled in a study of cytomegalovirus exposure and HLA in healthy donors. A multiplex PCR was run with 60 Vbeta primers and 13 Jbeta primers. As handled by the study authors: In a later analysis, of some 80 million unique beta chains, roughly 10 million appeared in at least two donors. Profiling relied on immunoSEQ multiplex PCR, and the TCRdb table lists in-frame clones only, not all of them. V and J calls and clone size follow that table, whereas D and trimming were derived from the DNA. Of tens of thousands of clones in the sample, around 83% were seen once. The trim removed 4 bases at V and 2 bases at J, leaving 4 bases unmatched. This CDR3 is 14 amino acids long. Germline CDR1 is SGHTA and CDR2 is FQGNSA.

V gene TRBV7-2 combines with J gene TRBJ2-7; 8 bases agree with TRBD1. The origin of this receptor is a woman younger than 35 in good health and CMV-seronegative. Sample: PBMCs. CDR3 loop: CASSSTGVTYEQYF. The DNA of the CDR3 is TGTGCCAGCAGCTCGACAGGGGTCACCTACGAGCAGTACTTC.